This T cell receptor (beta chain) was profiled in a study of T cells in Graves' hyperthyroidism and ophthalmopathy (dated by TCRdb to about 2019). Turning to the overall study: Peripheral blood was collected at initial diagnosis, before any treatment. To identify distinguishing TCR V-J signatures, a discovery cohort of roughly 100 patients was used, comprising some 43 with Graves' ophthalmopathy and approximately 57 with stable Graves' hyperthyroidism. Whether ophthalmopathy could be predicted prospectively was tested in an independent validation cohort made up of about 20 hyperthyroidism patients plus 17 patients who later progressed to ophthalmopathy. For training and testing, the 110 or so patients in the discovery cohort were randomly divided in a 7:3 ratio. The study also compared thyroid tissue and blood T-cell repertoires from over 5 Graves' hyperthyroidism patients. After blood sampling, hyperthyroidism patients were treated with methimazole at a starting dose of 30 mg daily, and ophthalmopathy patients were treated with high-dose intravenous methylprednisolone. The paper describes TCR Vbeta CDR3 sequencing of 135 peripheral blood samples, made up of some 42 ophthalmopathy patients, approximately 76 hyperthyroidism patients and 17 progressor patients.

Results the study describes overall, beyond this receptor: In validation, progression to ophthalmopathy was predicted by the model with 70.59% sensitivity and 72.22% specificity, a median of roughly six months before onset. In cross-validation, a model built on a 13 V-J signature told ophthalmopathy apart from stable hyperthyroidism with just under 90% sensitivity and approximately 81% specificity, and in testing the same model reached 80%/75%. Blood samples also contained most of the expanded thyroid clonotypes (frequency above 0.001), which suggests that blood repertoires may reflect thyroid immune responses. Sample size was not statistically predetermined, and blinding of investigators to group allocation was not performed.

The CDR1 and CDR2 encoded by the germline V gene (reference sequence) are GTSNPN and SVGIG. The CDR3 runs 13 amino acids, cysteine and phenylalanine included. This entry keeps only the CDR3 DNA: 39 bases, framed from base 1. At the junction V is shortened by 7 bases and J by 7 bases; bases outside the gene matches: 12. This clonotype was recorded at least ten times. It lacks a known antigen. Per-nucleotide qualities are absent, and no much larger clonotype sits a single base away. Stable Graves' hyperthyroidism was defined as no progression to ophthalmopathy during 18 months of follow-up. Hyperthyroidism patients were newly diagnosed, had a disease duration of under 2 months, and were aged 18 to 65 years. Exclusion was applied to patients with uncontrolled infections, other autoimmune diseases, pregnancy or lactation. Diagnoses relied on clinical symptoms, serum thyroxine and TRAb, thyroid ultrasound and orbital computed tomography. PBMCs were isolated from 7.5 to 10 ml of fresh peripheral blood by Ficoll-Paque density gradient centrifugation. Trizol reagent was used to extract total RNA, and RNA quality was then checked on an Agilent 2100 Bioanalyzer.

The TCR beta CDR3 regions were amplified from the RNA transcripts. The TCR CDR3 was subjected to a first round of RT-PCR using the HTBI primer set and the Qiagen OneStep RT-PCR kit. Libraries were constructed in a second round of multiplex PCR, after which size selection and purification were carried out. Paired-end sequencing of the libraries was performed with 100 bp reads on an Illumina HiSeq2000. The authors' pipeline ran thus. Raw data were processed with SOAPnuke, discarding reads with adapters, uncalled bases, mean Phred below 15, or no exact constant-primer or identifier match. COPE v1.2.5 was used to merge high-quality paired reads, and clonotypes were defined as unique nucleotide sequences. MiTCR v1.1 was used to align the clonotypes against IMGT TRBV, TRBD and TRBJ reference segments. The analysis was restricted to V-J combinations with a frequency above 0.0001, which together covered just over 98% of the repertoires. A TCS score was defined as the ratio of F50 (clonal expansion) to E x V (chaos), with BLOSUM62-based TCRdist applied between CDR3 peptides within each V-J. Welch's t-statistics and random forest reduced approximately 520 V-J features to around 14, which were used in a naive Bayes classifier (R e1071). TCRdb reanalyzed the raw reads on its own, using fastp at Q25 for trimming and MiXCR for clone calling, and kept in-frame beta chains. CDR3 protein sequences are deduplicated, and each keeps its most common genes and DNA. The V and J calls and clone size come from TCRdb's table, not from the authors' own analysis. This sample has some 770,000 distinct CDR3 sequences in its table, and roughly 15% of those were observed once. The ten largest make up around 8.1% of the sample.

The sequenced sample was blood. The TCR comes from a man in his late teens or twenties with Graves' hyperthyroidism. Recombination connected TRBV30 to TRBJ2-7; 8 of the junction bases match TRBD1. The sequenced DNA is TGTGCCTTCGAGGGCAGGGGGCATGGGGAGCAGTACTTC. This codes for CAFEGRGHGEQYF.